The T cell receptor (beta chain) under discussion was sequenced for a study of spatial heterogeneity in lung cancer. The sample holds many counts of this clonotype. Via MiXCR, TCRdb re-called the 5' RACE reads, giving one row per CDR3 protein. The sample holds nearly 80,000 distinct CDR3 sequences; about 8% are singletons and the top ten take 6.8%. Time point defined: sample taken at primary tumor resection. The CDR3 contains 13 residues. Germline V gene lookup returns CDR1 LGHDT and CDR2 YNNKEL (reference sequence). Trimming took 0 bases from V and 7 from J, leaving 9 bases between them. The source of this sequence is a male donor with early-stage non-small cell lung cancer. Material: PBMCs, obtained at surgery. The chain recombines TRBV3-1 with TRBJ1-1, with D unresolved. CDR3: CASSQDMGIEAFF. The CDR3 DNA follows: TGTGCCAGCAGCCAAGACATGGGGATTGAAGCTTTCTTT.